The source of this T cell receptor (beta chain) is a study of cytotoxic CD8 clonotypes in ibrutinib-treated CLL (dated by TCRdb to the early 2020s). Turning to the overall study: In this cohort, approximately 15 patients were treatment-naive and about ten were relapsed/refractory, while some 18 had unmutated IGHV. Partial responses were observed in approximately 24 patients and complete responses in 2; after a median follow-up of roughly 62 months, remission was maintained in approximately 15 patients and progression was observed in around twelve. Response samples were obtained after a median of approximately 12 months of treatment, with a range of about 6 to 36 months. On average, each sample had hundreds of thousands of productive templates and tens of thousands of productive rearrangements. Of the 86 people in the trial, around 26 had longitudinal samples available. Cryopreserved peripheral blood mononuclear cells were obtained prior to treatment, at the time of response, and at either disease progression or sustained remission. Patients were still on ibrutinib when every remission and progressive disease sample was collected.

The investigation overall reported the following: At baseline, clonality was higher than in age-matched healthy donors and showed a strong correlation with circulating CD8+ T-cell counts. Public clonotypes were rare and either contracted or stayed stable during treatment, and the rise in clonality at ibrutinib response reflected the expansion of private clonotypes. Clonality rose at ibrutinib response, remained stable during sustained remission, and dropped back toward baseline at progression. Sampling times were not matched between patients in sustained remission and patients whose disease was progressing, and lymph node repertoires were not examined.

Measured from the cysteine to the phenylalanine, the CDR3 is 14 residues long. CDR3 DNA is the only sequence kept; it has 42 bases, read in frame from the first base. Taken from the germline V gene, the CDR1 and CDR2 loops are SGHNT and YENEEA. Here V drops 5 bases and J drops 5 bases, and the junction holds 9 bases not matched to any gene. Each clonotype received, on average, about 10x coverage in deep resolution sequencing performed on a MiSeq, where the target depth lay between 1 in 1 million and 1 in 200,000 T cells. The immunoSEQ hsTCRB Kit was used to generate the TCR beta libraries. In the original analysis: ImmunoSEQ Data Assistant and ImmunoSEQ Analyzer were used for data analysis, and V, D and J genes were assigned according to IMGT definitions. Clonality, with values ranging from 0 to 1, was calculated as one minus the normalized Shannon entropy of productive rearrangement frequencies. Only overrepresented clonotypes making up at least 0.05% of each patient's repertoire were included in the public clonotype analysis. Around 13 age-matched healthy donor repertoires from immuneACCESS were used as controls for clonality. TCRdb provides this immuneACCESS table in a form limited to in-frame rearrangements. Some clones are lacking; in checked studies, under half of them reflect an unresolved V gene, and why the rest are absent is not known. V, J and clone size are those of that table, while D and trimming were read from the DNA. The sample data list under 50,000 clones, and approximately 67% of these were observed just once. The top ten clonotypes cover about 6.8% of the sample.

This specimen's time point label, interpreted: progressive disease on ibrutinib. For TCR beta library preparation, about 2 micrograms of genomic DNA were isolated from cryopreserved PBMCs. Longitudinal blood samples from CLL patients on ibrutinib monotherapy underwent high-throughput TCR beta sequencing. Patients were enrolled in a phase 2 open-label single-center ibrutinib monotherapy trial. In the case of this clone: Its cognate antigen has yet to be identified. No base qualities exist here, and no much larger clone lies one base off it.

The rearranged segments are TRBV11-3 and TRBJ2-7, and 7 bases in between align with TRBD2. Specimen: PBMCs, collected at disease progression, from a patient treated with ibrutinib. This clonotype was obtained from a human donor with chronic lymphocytic leukemia. The DNA sequence is given as TGTGCCAGCAGCGTAACTAGCGCCGATGACGAGCAGTACTTC. It translates to CASSVTSADDEQYF.